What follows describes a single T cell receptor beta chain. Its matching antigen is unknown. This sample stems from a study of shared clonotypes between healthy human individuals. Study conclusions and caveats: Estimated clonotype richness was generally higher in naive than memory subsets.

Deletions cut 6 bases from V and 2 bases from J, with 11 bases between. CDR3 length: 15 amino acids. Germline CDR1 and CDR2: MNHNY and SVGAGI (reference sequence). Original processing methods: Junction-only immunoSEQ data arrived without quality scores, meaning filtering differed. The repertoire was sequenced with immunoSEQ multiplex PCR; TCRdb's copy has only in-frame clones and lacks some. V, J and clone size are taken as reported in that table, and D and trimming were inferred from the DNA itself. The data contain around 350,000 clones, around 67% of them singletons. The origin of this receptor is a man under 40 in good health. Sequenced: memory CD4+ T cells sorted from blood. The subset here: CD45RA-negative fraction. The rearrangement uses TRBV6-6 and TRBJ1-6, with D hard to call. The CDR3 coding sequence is TGTGCCAGCAGCGACGTAGGTCCCTATAATTCACCCCTCCACTTT. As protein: CASSDVGPYNSPLHF.